The rows below give T cell receptor beta chains drawn from one sample of a study of T cell changes during pregnancy in multiple sclerosis. Measured with immunoSEQ multiplex PCR; TCRdb has only the in-frame clones, and not every one. The repertoire has tens of thousands of clones, 91% of them found once; the top ten carry roughly 0.7%. This material consisted of peripheral blood, taken in the third trimester of pregnancy. These receptors all stem from a female donor in good health, enrolled as a control in a pregnancy study. Each CDR3 is given with its conserved first and last residue. The order of the fields is V gene, D gene, J gene, clone size, CDR3 DNA, CDR3 protein. D genes are given only for firm matches. Clone size is given for some rows only: seen once, a few or many times, or a class if the clone is expanded.

V gene: TRBV21-1
D gene: -
J gene: TRBJ1-6
clone size: -
CDR3 DNA: TGTGCCAGCAGCAAGCGGGGGATTGATTCACCCCTCCACTTT
CDR3 protein: CASSKRGIDSPLHF

V gene: TRBV6-5
D gene: TRBD1
J gene: TRBJ2-7
clone size: -
CDR3 DNA: TGTGCCAGCAGTTATGCATTTGGACAGGGCGTCCACGAGCAGTACTTC
CDR3 protein: CASSYAFGQGVHEQYF

V gene: TRBV7-2
D gene: -
J gene: TRBJ2-1
clone size: -
CDR3 DNA: TGTGCCAGCAGCTTAGCTCGGTCCTCCGGTGAGCAGTTCTTC
CDR3 protein: CASSLARSSGEQFF

V gene: TRBV5-4
D gene: TRBD1
J gene: TRBJ1-6
clone size: -
CDR3 DNA: TGTGCCAGCAACATTAGACAGGGTTTTAATTCACCCCTCCACTTT
CDR3 protein: CASNIRQGFNSPLHF

V gene: TRBV18
D gene: -
J gene: TRBJ1-5
clone size: -
CDR3 DNA: TGTGCCAGCTCACCACTAGGGGAAGGGAGCAATCAGCCCCAGCATTTT
CDR3 protein: CASSPLGEGSNQPQHF

V gene: TRBV18
D gene: -
J gene: TRBJ2-3
clone size: -
CDR3 DNA: TGTGCCAGCTCACCAAGTAGGCAGGGGACAGATACGCAGTATTTT
CDR3 protein: CASSPSRQGTDTQYF

V gene: TRBV4-3
D gene: TRBD1
J gene: TRBJ2-2
clone size: once
CDR3 DNA: TGCGCCAGCAGCCACCTCGGACAGGGGCGAACCGGGGAGCTGTTTTTT
CDR3 protein: CASSHLGQGRTGELFF

V gene: TRBV12-1
D gene: -
J gene: TRBJ2-7
clone size: -
CDR3 DNA: TGTGCCAGCAGCTTTCGGGGGGTAGCGGGAGGTTACGAGCAGTACTTC
CDR3 protein: CASSFRGVAGGYEQYF

V gene: TRBV7-8
D gene: -
J gene: TRBJ1-1
clone size: -
CDR3 DNA: TGTGCCAGCAGCCCCAGGACAGCCTTGAACACTGAAGCTTTCTTT
CDR3 protein: CASSPRTALNTEAFF

V gene: TRBV28
D gene: TRBD1
J gene: TRBJ2-2
clone size: -
CDR3 DNA: TGTGCCAGCAGTCCCCCGTACCGGGACAGGGGACCTACCGGGGAGCTGTTTTTT
CDR3 protein: CASSPPYRDRGPTGELFF

V gene: TRBV28
D gene: TRBD1
J gene: TRBJ2-4
clone size: few
CDR3 DNA: TGTGCCAGCAGTACGCCGGGACAGGGGAACATTCAGTACTTC
CDR3 protein: CASSTPGQGNIQYF

V gene: TRBV14
D gene: TRBD2
J gene: TRBJ2-3
clone size: -
CDR3 DNA: TGTGCCAGCAGCCAAGATAGACTAGCGGAGGCAGATACGCAGTATTTT
CDR3 protein: CASSQDRLAEADTQYF

V gene: TRBV5-1
D gene: TRBD1
J gene: TRBJ1-1
clone size: -
CDR3 DNA: TGCGCCAGCAGCCCGGACAGGGGGGGAGGCATGAACACTGAAGCTTTCTTT
CDR3 protein: CASSPDRGGGMNTEAFF

V gene: TRBV9
D gene: TRBD1
J gene: TRBJ1-2
clone size: -
CDR3 DNA: TGTGCCAGCAGCGGACAGGGAGTCTATGGCTACACCTTC
CDR3 protein: CASSGQGVYGYTF

V gene: TRBV6-5
D gene: -
J gene: TRBJ1-2
clone size: -
CDR3 DNA: TGTGCCAGCAGTTACTCCGGGGAGAGGAACTATGGCTACACCTTC
CDR3 protein: CASSYSGERNYGYTF

V gene: TRBV27
D gene: -
J gene: TRBJ2-5
clone size: few
CDR3 DNA: TGTGCCAGCAGTTTAAGCTTCCAAGAGACCCAGTACTTC
CDR3 protein: CASSLSFQETQYF

V gene: TRBV19
D gene: -
J gene: TRBJ1-3
clone size: -
CDR3 DNA: TGTGCCAGTAGGGCCAATACGGGAAACACCATATATTTT
CDR3 protein: CASRANTGNTIYF

V gene: TRBV4-2
D gene: TRBD1
J gene: TRBJ2-5
clone size: -
CDR3 DNA: TGTGCCAGCAGCCAACCCGACAGGGCACAAGAGACCCAGTACTTC
CDR3 protein: CASSQPDRAQETQYF

V gene: TRBV4-1
D gene: TRBD1
J gene: TRBJ2-7
clone size: -
CDR3 DNA: TGCGCCAGCAGCCCTGACCGGGACAGGGGATCCTACGAGCAGTACTTC
CDR3 protein: CASSPDRDRGSYEQYF

V gene: TRBV4-1
D gene: TRBD1
J gene: TRBJ2-1
clone size: -
CDR3 DNA: TGCGCCAGCAGCCAAGTAGCCCAGGACAGGGTCTACAATGAGCAGTTCTTC
CDR3 protein: CASSQVAQDRVYNEQFF

V gene: TRBV4-2
D gene: TRBD1
J gene: TRBJ1-4
clone size: few
CDR3 DNA: TGTGCCAGCAGCCAAGTCGGGGACAGGGCTGAAAAACTGTTTTTT
CDR3 protein: CASSQVGDRAEKLFF

V gene: TRBV18
D gene: -
J gene: TRBJ2-5
clone size: -
CDR3 DNA: TGTGCCAGCTCACCATTAACCGGAGAGACCCAGTACTTC
CDR3 protein: CASSPLTGETQYF